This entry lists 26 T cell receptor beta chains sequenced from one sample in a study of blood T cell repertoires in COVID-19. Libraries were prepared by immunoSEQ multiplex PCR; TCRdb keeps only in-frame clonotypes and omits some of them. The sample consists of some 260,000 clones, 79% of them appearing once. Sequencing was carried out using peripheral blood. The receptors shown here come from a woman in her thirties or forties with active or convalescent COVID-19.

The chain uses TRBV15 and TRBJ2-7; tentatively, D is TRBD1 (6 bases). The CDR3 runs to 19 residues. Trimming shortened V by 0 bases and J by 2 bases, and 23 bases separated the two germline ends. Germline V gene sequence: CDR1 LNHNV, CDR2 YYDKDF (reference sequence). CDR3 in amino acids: CATSRDILGTFIGPYEQYF. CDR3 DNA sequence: TGTGCCACCAGCAGAGATATTCTTGGGACATTCATCGGACCCTACGAGCAGTACTTC.

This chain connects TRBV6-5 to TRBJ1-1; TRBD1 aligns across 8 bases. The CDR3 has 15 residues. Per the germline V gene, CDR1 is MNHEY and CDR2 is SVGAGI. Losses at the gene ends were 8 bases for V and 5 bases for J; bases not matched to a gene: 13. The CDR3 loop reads CASQFPQGAETEAFF. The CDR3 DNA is TGTGCCAGCCAATTCCCTCAGGGGGCCGAAACTGAAGCTTTCTTT.

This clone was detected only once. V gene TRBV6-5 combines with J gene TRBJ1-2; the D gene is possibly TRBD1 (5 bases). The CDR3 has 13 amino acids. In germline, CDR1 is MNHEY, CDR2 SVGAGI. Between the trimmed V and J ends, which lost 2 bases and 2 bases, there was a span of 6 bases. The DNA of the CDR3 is TGTGCCAGCAGTTACGGGGGGAACTATGGCTACACCTTC. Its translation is CASSYGGNYGYTF.

DNA for the CDR3: TGCGCCAGCACGCGGGGGCTCGATGGAAACACCATATATTTT. Amino acid sequence: CASTRGLDGNTIYF. The genes are TRBV10-2 and TRBJ1-3, with D maybe TRBD1 (6 bases). The V end was cut by 7 bases, the J end by 3 bases, with 13 bases between. The germline gives CDR1 WSHSY, CDR2 SAAADI. The CDR3 covers 14 residues.

The CDR3 DNA sequence: TGTGCCAGCAGCTTAGCCATTGGGACAGCCTATAATTCACCCCTCCACTTT. The encoded protein is CASSLAIGTAYNSPLHF. V and J are TRBV11-2 and TRBJ1-6; 7 bases map to TRBD1. Losses at the gene ends were 1 base for V and 2 bases for J; bases not matched to a gene: 5. CDR3 length equals 17 residues. CDR1 is SGHAT and CDR2 is FQNNGV in the germline V gene.

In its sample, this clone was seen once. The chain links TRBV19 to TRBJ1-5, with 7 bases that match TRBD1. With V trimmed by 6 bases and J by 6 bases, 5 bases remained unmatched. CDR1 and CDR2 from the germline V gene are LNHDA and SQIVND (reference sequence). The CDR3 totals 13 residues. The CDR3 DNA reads TGTGCCAGTAGGTTACAGGGGAGTCAGCCCCAGCATTTT. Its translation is CASRLQGSQPQHF. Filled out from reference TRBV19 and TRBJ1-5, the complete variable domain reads DGGITQSPKYLFRKEGQNVTLSCEQNLNHDAMYWYRQDPGQGLRLIYYSQIVNDFQKGDIAEGYSVSREKKESFPLTVTSAQKNPTAFYLCASRLQGSQPQHFGDGTRLSIL.

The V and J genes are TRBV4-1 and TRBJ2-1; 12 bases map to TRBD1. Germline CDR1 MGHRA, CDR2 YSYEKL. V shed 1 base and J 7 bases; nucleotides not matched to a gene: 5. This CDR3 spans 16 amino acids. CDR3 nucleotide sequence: TGCGCCAGCAGCCAAGTGGGACAGGGGGCACGGAATGAGCAGTTCTTC. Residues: CASSQVGQGARNEQFF.

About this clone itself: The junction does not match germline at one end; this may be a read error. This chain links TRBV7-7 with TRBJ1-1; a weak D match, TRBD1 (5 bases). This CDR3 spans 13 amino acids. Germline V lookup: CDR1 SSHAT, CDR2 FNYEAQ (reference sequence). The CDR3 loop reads CASSRGMNTEAFF. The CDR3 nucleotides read TGTGCTAGCAGTAGGGGCATGAACACTGAAGCTTTCTTT.

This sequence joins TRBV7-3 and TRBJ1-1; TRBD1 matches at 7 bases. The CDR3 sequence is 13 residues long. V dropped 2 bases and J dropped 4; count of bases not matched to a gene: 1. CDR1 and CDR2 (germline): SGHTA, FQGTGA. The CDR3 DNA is TGTGCCAGCAGCTTACAGGGGGGCACTGAAGCTTTCTTT. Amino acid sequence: CASSLQGGTEAFF.

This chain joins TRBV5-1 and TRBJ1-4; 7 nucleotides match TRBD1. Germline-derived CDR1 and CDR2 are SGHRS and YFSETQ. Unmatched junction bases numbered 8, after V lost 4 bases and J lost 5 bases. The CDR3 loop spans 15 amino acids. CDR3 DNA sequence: TGCGCCAGCAGCCCCGGGACAGTACGAAATGAAAAACTGTTTTTT. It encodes CASSPGTVRNEKLFF.

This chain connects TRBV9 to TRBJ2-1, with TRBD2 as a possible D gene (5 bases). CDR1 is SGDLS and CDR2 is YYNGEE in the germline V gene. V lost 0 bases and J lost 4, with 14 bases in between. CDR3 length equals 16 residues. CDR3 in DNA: TGTGCCAGCAGCGTAGAGGAGCGGTTCCCTTACAATGAGCAGTTCTTC. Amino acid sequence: CASSVEERFPYNEQFF.

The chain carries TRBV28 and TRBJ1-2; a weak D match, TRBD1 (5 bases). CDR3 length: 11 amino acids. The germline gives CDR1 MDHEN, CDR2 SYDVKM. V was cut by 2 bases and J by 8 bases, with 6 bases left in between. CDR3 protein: CASSLNRGYTF. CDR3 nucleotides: TGTGCCAGCAGTTTAAACAGGGGCTACACCTTC.

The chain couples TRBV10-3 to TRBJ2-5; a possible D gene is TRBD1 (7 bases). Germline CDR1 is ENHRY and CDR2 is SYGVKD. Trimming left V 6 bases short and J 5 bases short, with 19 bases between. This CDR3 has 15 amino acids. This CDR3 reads CAIRRGAGGEETQYF. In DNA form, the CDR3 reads TGTGCCATCAGGAGGGGGGCAGGGGGAGAGGAGACCCAGTACTTC.

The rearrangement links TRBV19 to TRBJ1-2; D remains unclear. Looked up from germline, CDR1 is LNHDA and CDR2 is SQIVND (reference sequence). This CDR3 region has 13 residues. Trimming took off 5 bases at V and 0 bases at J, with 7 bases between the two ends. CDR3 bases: TGTGCCAGTAGTCTAAGAGCTAACTATGGCTACACCTTC. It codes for CASSLRANYGYTF.

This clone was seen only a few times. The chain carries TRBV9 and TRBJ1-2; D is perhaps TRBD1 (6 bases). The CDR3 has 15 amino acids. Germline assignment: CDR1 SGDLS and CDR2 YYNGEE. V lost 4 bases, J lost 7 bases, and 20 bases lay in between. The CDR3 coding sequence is TGTGCCAGCAGCCTCAACGCGGGGGGCGCAAGTGGCTACACCTTC. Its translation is CASSLNAGGASGYTF.

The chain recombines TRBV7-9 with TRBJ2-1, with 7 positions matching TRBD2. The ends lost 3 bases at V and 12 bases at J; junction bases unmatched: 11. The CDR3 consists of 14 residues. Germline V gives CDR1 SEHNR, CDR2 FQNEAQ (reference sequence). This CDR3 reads CASSLGGTEAGQFF. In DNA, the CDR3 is TGTGCCAGCAGCTTGGGGGGGACGGAGGCCGGGCAGTTCTTC.

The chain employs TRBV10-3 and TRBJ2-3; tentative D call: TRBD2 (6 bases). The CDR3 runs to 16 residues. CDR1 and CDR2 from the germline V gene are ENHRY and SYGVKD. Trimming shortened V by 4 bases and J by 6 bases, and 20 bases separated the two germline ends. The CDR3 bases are TGTGCCATCAGTGGTAATACGGGGGAACGGTTGGATACGCAGTATTTT. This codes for CAISGNTGERLDTQYF.

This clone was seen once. Here the CDR3 reads CASSQGAGMRYSPLHF. The CDR3 nucleotides are TGTGCCAGCAGCCAAGGTGCAGGGATGAGATATTCACCCCTCCACTTT. V gene TRBV14 combines with J gene TRBJ1-6, with D possibly matching TRBD1 (5 bases). Germline CDR1 is SGHDN and CDR2 is FVKESK. This CDR3 is 16 amino acids long. Trimming removed 1 base from V and 8 bases from J, with 15 bases in between.

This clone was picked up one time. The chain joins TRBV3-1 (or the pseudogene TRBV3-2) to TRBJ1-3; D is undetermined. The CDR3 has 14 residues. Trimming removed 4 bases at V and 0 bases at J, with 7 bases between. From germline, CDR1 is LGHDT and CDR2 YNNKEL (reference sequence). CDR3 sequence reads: CASSPIVSGNTIYF. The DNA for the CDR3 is TGTGCCAGCAGCCCTATAGTCTCTGGAAACACCATATATTTT.

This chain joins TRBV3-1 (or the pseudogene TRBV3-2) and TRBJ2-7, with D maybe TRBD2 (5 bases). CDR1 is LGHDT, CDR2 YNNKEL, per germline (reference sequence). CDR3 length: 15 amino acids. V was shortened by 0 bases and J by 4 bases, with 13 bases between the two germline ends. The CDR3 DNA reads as TGTGCCAGCAGCCAAGATATCGGACTCGCGTACGAGCAGTACTTC. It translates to CASSQDIGLAYEQYF.

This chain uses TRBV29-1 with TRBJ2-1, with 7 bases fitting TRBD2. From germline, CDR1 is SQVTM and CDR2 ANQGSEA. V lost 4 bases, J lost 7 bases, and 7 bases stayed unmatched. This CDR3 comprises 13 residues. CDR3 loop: CSVGGTTWNEQFF. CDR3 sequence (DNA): TGCAGCGTTGGGGGGACTACCTGGAATGAGCAGTTCTTC.

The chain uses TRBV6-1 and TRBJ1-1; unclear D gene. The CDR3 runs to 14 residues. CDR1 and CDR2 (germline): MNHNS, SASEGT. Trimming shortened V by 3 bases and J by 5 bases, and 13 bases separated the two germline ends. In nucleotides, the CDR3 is TGTGCCAGCAGTGAGGATAACAGTTTTACTGAAGCTTTCTTT. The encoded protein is CASSEDNSFTEAFF.

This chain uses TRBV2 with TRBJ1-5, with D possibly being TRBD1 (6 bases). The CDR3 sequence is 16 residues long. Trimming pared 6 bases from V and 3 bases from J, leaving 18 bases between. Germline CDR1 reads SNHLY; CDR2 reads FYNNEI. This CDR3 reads CASRPGVRDNNQPQHF. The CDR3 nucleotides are TGTGCCAGCAGACCAGGCGTCCGGGACAACAATCAGCCCCAGCATTTT.

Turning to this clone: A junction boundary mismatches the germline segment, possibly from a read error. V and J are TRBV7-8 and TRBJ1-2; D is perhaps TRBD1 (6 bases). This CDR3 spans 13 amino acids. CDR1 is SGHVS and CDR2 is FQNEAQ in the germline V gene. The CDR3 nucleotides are TGTGCCAGCAGCCTACAGGGTAACGATGGCTACACCTTC. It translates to CASSLQGNDGYTF.

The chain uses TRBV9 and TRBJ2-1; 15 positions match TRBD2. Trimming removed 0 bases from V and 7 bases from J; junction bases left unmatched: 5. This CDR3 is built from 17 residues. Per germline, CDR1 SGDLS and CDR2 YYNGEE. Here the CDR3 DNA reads TGTGCCAGCAGCGTAGCGGGACTAGCGGGAGGAACGAATGAGCAGTTCTTC. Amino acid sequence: CASSVAGLAGGTNEQFF.

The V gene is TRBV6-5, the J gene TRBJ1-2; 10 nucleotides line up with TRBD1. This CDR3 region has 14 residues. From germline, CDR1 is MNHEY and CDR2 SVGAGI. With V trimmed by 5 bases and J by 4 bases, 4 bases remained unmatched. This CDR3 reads CASSPRQGAYGYTF. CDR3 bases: TGTGCCAGCAGTCCGCGACAGGGGGCCTATGGCTACACCTTC.